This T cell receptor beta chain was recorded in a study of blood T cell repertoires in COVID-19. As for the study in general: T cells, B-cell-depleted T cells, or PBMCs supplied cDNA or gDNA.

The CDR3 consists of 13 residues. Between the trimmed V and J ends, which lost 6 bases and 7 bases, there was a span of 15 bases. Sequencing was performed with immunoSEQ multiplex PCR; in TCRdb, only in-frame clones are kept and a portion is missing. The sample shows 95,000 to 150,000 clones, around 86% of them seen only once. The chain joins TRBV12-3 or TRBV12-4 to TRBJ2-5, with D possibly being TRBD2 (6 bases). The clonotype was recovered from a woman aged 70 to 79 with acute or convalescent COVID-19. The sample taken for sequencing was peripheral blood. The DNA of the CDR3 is TGTGCCAGCAGCCCGCCAGCGGGTGGGACCCAGTACTTC. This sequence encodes CASSPPAGGTQYF.